One sample yielded the 21 T cell receptor beta chains listed below, sequenced in a study of blood T cell repertoires in COVID-19 (dated by TCRdb to between 2020 and 2021). The library was built by means of the immunoSEQ multiplex PCR assay. In TCRdb, the immuneACCESS table is reduced to in-frame sequences with V and J assigned. These tables do not hold every clone; where another copy was compared, an unresolved V gene accounts for under half, and the others remain unexplained. The sample has roughly 160,000 clones on record, 70% to 90% of them singletons. The ten largest clones add up to roughly 8.2% of the sample. Sequenced: peripheral blood. Receptor source: a man aged 60-69 years with acute or convalescent COVID-19.

The chain recombines TRBV5-1 with TRBJ1-1; TRBD1 agrees at 7 bases. V shed 2 bases and J 4 bases; nucleotides not matched to a gene: 8. The germline V gene encodes CDR1 SGHRS and CDR2 YFSETQ. CDR3 size: 15 residues. The CDR3: CASSFRTGGSTEAFF. As DNA, the CDR3 is TGCGCCAGCAGCTTTCGGACAGGAGGGAGCACTGAAGCTTTCTTT.

V is TRBV27 and J is TRBJ2-7, with TRBD1 as a possible D gene (5 bases). Germline loops: CDR1 MNHEY, CDR2 SMNVEV (reference sequence). The ends were cut back, 3 bases at V and 3 bases at J, with 12 bases in the middle. The CDR3 has 14 amino acids. The CDR3 spells CASSFTGTIYEQYF. The CDR3, as DNA: TGTGCCAGCAGTTTTACAGGTACAATCTACGAGCAGTACTTC.

This chain links TRBV28 with TRBJ2-7, with 11 nucleotides matching TRBD2. CDR3 length: 13 amino acids. Per germline, CDR1 MDHEN and CDR2 SYDVKM. V dropped 2 bases and J dropped 6; count of bases not matched to a gene: 0. The CDR3 is CASSLGLAGEQYF. CDR3 nucleotides: TGTGCCAGCAGTTTAGGACTAGCGGGCGAGCAGTACTTC.

This clone came up once. The chain links TRBV5-1 to TRBJ1-4; 8 bases fit TRBD1. Germline V lookup: CDR1 SGHRS, CDR2 YFSETQ. J was trimmed by 4 bases and V by 2 bases; bases with no gene match: 1. The CDR3 extends over 14 amino acids. The CDR3 DNA sequence: TGCGCCAGCAGCTTTACAGGGGGTAATGAAAAACTGTTTTTT. Amino acid sequence: CASSFTGGNEKLFF.

V and J are TRBV13 and TRBJ2-3, with 8 bases that match TRBD2. The CDR3 covers 18 residues. Germline V gene data show CDR1 as PRHDT and CDR2 as FYEKMQ (reference sequence). V shed 6 bases and J 2 bases; nucleotides not matched to a gene: 16. The CDR3, as DNA: TGTGCCAGCAGGTCGGAATTAGCGGGATCCGTGGACACAGATACGCAGTATTTT. Amino acids: CASRSELAGSVDTDTQYF.

This chain links TRBV5-1 with TRBJ1-4, with D possibly being TRBD1 (5 bases). V shed 0 bases and J shed 7 bases, with 13 bases lying between them. This CDR3 is 15 amino acids long. Germline-derived CDR1 and CDR2 are SGHRS and YFSETQ. The CDR3 nucleotides read TGCGCCAGCAGCTTGGCCCGGGGGTCGGGTGAAAAACTGTTTTTT. Amino acid sequence: CASSLARGSGEKLFF.

The chain uses TRBV5-4 and TRBJ2-1; possible D gene TRBD2, 5 bases. The CDR3 runs 12 residues. V was cut by 6 bases and J by 6 bases, with 10 bases left in between. CDR1 SGHNT and CDR2 YYREEE come from the germline V gene (reference sequence). The CDR3 nucleotides are TGTGCCAGCAAGTTTGAGGGCAATGAGCAGTTCTTC. Protein: CASKFEGNEQFF. Using reference TRBV5-4 and TRBJ2-1 for the parts outside the CDR3, the full variable domain is ETGVTQSPTHLIKTRGQQVTLRCSSQSGHNTVSWYQQALGQGPQFIFQYYREEENGRGNFPPRFSGLQFPNYSSELNVNALELDDSALYLCASKFEGNEQFFGPGTRLTVL.

The chain combines TRBV19 with TRBJ1-6; D remains ambiguous. This CDR3 spans 13 amino acids. Germline CDR1 reads LNHDA; CDR2 reads SQIVND (reference sequence). V was cut by 5 bases and J by 7 bases, with 9 bases left in between. The chain's CDR3 is CASSETYNSPLHF. For the CDR3, the DNA is TGTGCCAGTAGTGAAACATACAATTCACCCCTCCACTTT. Together with reference TRBV19 and TRBJ1-6, the CDR3 gives the full variable domain: DGGITQSPKYLFRKEGQNVTLSCEQNLNHDAMYWYRQDPGQGLRLIYYSQIVNDFQKGDIAEGYSVSREKKESFPLTVTSAQKNPTAFYLCASSETYNSPLHFGNGTRLTVT.

J is TRBJ1-4 and V is TRBV6-6; tentatively, D is TRBD1 (6 bases). This CDR3 contains 13 residues. Per germline, CDR1 MNHNY and CDR2 SVGAGI (reference sequence). The V gene lost 7 bases and the J gene lost 2 bases, with 8 bases spanning the gap. CDR3 in DNA: TGTGCCAGCAAACAGGGTACTAATGAAAAACTGTTTTTT. Amino acid sequence: CASKQGTNEKLFF.

Here the CDR3 reads CAARLAGVSIEQYF. In nucleotides, the CDR3 is TGTGCCGCCCGACTAGCGGGAGTTAGCATCGAGCAGTACTTC. The chain uses TRBV30 and TRBJ2-7; TRBD2 agrees at 12 bases. The CDR3 sequence is 14 residues long. The V gene end was trimmed by 8 bases and the J gene end by 6 bases; junction bases not matched to a gene: 11. Germline V gene sequence: CDR1 GTSNPN, CDR2 SVGIG (reference sequence).

The chain employs TRBV18 and TRBJ1-2; 7 nucleotides line up with TRBD1. Losses at the gene ends were 3 bases for V and 13 bases for J; bases not matched to a gene: 5. Germline CDR1 and CDR2: KGHSH and LQKENI. The CDR3 extends over 11 amino acids. The CDR3 nucleotides are TGTGCCAGCTCACCCGAGGGGGCGTTCACCTTC. It yields the protein CASSPEGAFTF.

The chain has TRBV28 and TRBJ1-5; possibly TRBD1 for D (6 bases). Trimming took 9 bases from V and 6 from J, leaving 9 bases between them. Germline V CDR1 and CDR2: MDHEN, SYDVKM. The CDR3 extends over 11 amino acids. CDR3 amino acids: CASGGAQPQHF. For the CDR3, the DNA is TGTGCCAGTGGGGGCGCTCAGCCCCAGCATTTT.

The chain uses TRBV18 and TRBJ1-1; TRBD1 might be the D (5 bases). The V end lost 4 bases, the J end lost 4 bases, and 7 bases lay between the germline ends. Looked up from germline, CDR1 is KGHSH and CDR2 is LQKENI. This CDR3 comprises 12 residues. The CDR3 DNA is TGTGCCAGCTCACGGGGGGGCACTGAAGCTTTCTTT. The encoded protein is CASSRGGTEAFF. Based on the CDR3 plus reference TRBV18 and TRBJ1-1, the full variable domain is NAGVMQNPRHLVRRRGQEARLRCSPMKGHSHVYWYRQLPEEGLKFMVYLQKENIIDESGMPKERFSAEFPKEGPSILRIQQVVRGDSAAYFCASSRGGTEAFFGQGTRLTVV.

The chain links TRBV7-9 to TRBJ2-2, with 12 nucleotides matching TRBD1. CDR3 length: 17 residues. Trimming took 5 bases from V and 6 from J; bases not matched to a gene: 10. Per germline, CDR1 SEHNR and CDR2 FQNEAQ (reference sequence). The CDR3 DNA reads TGTGCCAGCAGCCCGAACTCCGGGACAGGGGGCTCCGGGGAGCTGTTTTTT. Encoded protein: CASSPNSGTGGSGELFF.

The chain carries TRBV7-2 and TRBJ2-7, with 10 bases identical to TRBD2. This CDR3 has 14 residues. V trimming: 2 bases; J trimming: 6 bases; junction bases outside the gene matches: 4. The germline V gene has CDR1 SGHTA and CDR2 FQGNSA. The CDR3, as DNA: TGTGCCAGCAGCTTATTCCTAGCGGGAGCCGAGCAGTACTTC. This encodes CASSLFLAGAEQYF.

V usage is TRBV21-1 and J usage is TRBJ2-7; the D call TRBD1 from the table was never checked on the DNA. TRBV21-1 is reported as a pseudogene. This CDR3 is built from 15 residues. This chain's CDR3 is CASSKGGTGLPEQYF. The CDR3 DNA sequence: TGTGCCAGCAGCAAAGGGGGGACAGGGCTGCCCGAGCAGTACTTC.

This sequence joins TRBV7-9 and TRBJ2-7, with a tentative D call TRBD1 (6 bases). Per the germline V gene, CDR1 is SEHNR and CDR2 is FQNEAQ (reference sequence). Trimming cost V 8 bases and J 6 bases, with 17 bases left between them. The CDR3 extends over 13 amino acids. CDR3: CASGNRASGEQYF. As DNA, the CDR3 is TGTGCCAGCGGAAACAGGGCTTCGGGCGAGCAGTACTTC.

The J gene is TRBJ2-1, the V gene TRBV11-3; TRBD1 matches 12 bases. V dropped 5 bases and J dropped 2; count of bases not matched to a gene: 4. CDR1 and CDR2 (germline): SGHNT, YENEEA. The CDR3 is made up of 16 amino acids. The CDR3 nucleotides read TGTGCCAGCAGCCCACGGGACAGGGGGCCCTACAATGAGCAGTTCTTC. The encoded protein is CASSPRDRGPYNEQFF.

The chain recombines TRBV2 with TRBJ2-6; D is uncertain. Germline CDR1 SNHLY, CDR2 FYNNEI. The V gene lost 2 bases and the J gene lost 1 base, with 6 bases spanning the gap. This CDR3 has 15 residues. The CDR3 reads CASSESRSGANVLTF. The CDR3 DNA reads TGTGCCAGCAGTGAAAGCAGGTCTGGGGCCAACGTCCTGACTTTC.

V and J are TRBV3-1 (or the pseudogene TRBV3-2) and TRBJ2-5, with 7 bases aligning to TRBD1. This CDR3 has 14 amino acids. J was trimmed by 2 bases and V by 4 bases; bases with no gene match: 4. The germline V gene has CDR1 LGHDT and CDR2 YNNKEL (reference sequence). The CDR3 spells CASSPRDRQETQYF. The CDR3 DNA is TGTGCCAGCAGCCCTCGGGACAGACAAGAGACCCAGTACTTC.

There are a few counts of this clone. This chain's CDR3 is CASSPLTGPSSPLHF. DNA of the CDR3: TGCGCCAGCAGCCCCTTGACAGGCCCTTCCTCACCCCTCCACTTT. J is TRBJ1-6 and V is TRBV5-1; D perhaps matches TRBD1 (6 bases). This CDR3 is built from 15 residues. Trimming removed 4 bases from V and 10 bases from J, with 18 bases in between. CDR1 is SGHRS and CDR2 is YFSETQ in the germline V gene.